A selection of T cell receptor beta chains follows, all from one sample in a study of cytomegalovirus exposure and HLA in healthy donors. This table comes from immunoSEQ multiplex PCR, and its TCRdb copy is limited to in-frame clones, with some not included. The data show about 120,000 clones, 79% seen once. The specimen sequenced was PBMCs. The receptors originated from a man aged 25 to 40 in good health and CMV-seropositive. Both conserved end residues are part of each CDR3.

V gene	J gene	CDR3 protein
TRBV4-1	-	CASSQVSSYEQYF
TRBV11-3	TRBJ2-5	CASSFGGRGSETQYF
TRBV28	TRBJ1-1	CASSSPGQINTEAFF
TRBV25-1	TRBJ2-3	CATNRQGTDTQYF
TRBV13	TRBJ2-2	CASSPSGLAGGPGELFF
TRBV30	TRBJ2-3	CAWTPGYGGSRPGTQYF
TRBV9	TRBJ2-5	CASSVDRGGPETQYF
TRBV15	TRBJ2-1	CATSSDSWTSIFF
TRBV7-9	TRBJ1-2	CASSLNTNYGYTF
TRBV2	TRBJ2-5	CASSVSGRAWETQYF
TRBV13	TRBJ1-2	CASSLGWTGGGYGYTF
TRBV7-9	TRBJ1-2	CASSLHPSRSYGYTF
TRBV6-6	TRBJ1-2	CASSPRVGTGGFGYTF
TRBV5-6	TRBJ2-3	CASSTVGTDTQYF
TRBV7-3	TRBJ1-2	CASSPGQNYGYTF
TRBV28	TRBJ2-7	CASRITGTSYEQYF
TRBV5-1	TRBJ2-3	CASSGNLAGGDTQYF
TRBV5-8	TRBJ1-1	CASSLRTAGTEAFF
TRBV18	TRBJ1-5	CASSPTPRDRARNQPQHF
TRBV9	TRBJ2-3	CASSPAGTDTQYF
TRBV18	TRBJ1-2	CASSPPLNPVYGYTF
TRBV25-1	TRBJ1-2	CASSARIWDGYTF
TRBV5-1	TRBJ2-3	CASSSGTSTDTQYF
TRBV10-3	TRBJ2-1	CAISGVGTSGAGDEQFF
TRBV4-2	TRBJ2-1	CASSQFLGLAGNEQFF
TRBV7-2	TRBJ2-7	CASSLAGGPYEQYF
TRBV5-1	TRBJ1-1	CASSSDRVNTEAFF
TRBV9	TRBJ2-3	CASSTTRGGPRSYTQYF
TRBV5-4	TRBJ2-1	CASSYSRLANEQFF
TRBV7-9	TRBJ1-1	CSSSQIEGTEAFF
TRBV4-1	TRBJ2-5	CASSQDPEETQYF
TRBV7-2	TRBJ1-2	CASSLERGTDGYTF
TRBV7-2	TRBJ2-2	CASSLVRGTGELFF
TRBV7-8	TRBJ2-2	CASSPRVVRELFF
TRBV11-1	TRBJ2-5	CASSFLGQGETQYF
TRBV5-1	TRBJ2-2	CASSPGTGGVPGELFF
TRBV25-1	TRBJ1-1	CASGGTANTEAFF
TRBV7-2	TRBJ2-2	CASRGGSGGLNTGELFF
TRBV10-2	TRBJ2-7	CASSAEGSRGRSGAEQYF
TRBV7-2	TRBJ2-7	CASSLHLEAEQYF
TRBV4-1	TRBJ1-2	CASASFTGGGSTSGYTF
TRBV27	TRBJ2-7	CASSLVGQSWGYEQYF
TRBV28	TRBJ1-4	CASSTGQGRPGNEKLFF
TRBV10-3	TRBJ2-6	CAISESRPDRGNTNVLTF
TRBV19	TRBJ1-2	CASSIELGTDGGYTF
TRBV19	TRBJ1-2	CASRRTATLGSSYGYTF
TRBV9	TRBJ1-5	CASSVYGEGNQPQHF
TRBV6-5	TRBJ1-2	CASSYAPTASDGYTF
TRBV4-3	TRBJ2-4	CASSGGSLAKNIQYF
TRBV5-6	TRBJ2-7	CASSYNNIVTGNEQYF
TRBV25-1	TRBJ2-1	CASSPGWAYNEQFF
TRBV4-1	TRBJ2-5	CASSQRHLQETQYF
TRBV7-3	TRBJ2-7	CASSSTIPGTELYEQYF
TRBV15	TRBJ2-6	CATSRPRGNNVLTF
TRBV2	TRBJ2-3	CASSVEKNTDTQYF
TRBV7-6	TRBJ2-7	CASRRTSQVQYF
TRBV6-1	TRBJ2-5	CASSMGQGRQETQYF